This TCR beta chain was recorded in a study of T-cell reconstitution after alpha-beta-depleted transplantation in children. Study observations and caveats: TCRbeta diversity was high at day 60 in some patients (a result of surviving recipient T cells and thymic progenitors). There were reportedly several hundred expanded graft clones from which alpha-beta T cells came about two months after transplant. From newly produced T cells came most of the T-cell counts and diversity one year after transplant.

The sample holds one count of this clonotype. What it recognizes is unknown. A library of TCRbeta sequences, prepared with unique molecular identifiers, was generated. TCRdb processed the PCR reads anew with MiXCR; each CDR3 protein has one entry. The sample lists 700,000 to 950,000 distinct CDR3 sequences; 16% were seen once. Trimming stripped 4 bases from V and 1 base from J, with 18 bases between. The CDR3 sequence is 16 residues long. Germline V gene sequence: CDR1 SGHRS, CDR2 YFSETQ. The TCR sequence derives from a male patient between 5 and 17 years old who had a stem cell transplant for acute lymphoblastic leukemia, so the T cells may come from the graft donor. Source: PBMCs, mostly from graft donor cells, taken 360 days after TCRalphabeta/CD19-depleted stem cell transplant. The chain carries TRBV5-1 and TRBJ2-7, with D tentatively TRBD1 (6 bases). CDR3 in amino acids: CASSVTRGRGSYEQYF. DNA of the CDR3: TGCGCCAGCAGCGTCACCAGGGGAAGAGGATCCTACGAGCAGTACTTC.